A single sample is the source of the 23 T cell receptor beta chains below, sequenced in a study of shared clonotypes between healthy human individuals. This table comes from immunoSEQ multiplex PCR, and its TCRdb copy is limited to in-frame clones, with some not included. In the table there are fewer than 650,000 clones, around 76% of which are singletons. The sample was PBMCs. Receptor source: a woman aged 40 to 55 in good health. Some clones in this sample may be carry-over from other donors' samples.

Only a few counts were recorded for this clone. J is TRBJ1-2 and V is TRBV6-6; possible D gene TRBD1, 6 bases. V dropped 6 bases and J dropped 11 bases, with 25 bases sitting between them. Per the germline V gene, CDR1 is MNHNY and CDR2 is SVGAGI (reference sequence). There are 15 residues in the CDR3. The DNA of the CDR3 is TGTGCCAGCAGCCGACCGGGACAAGGTTTCTCTTATTACACCTTC. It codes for CASSRPGQGFSYYTF.

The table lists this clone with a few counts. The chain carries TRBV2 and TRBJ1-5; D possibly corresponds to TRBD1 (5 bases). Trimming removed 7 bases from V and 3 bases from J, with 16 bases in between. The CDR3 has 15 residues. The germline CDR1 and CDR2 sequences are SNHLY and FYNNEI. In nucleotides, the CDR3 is TGTGCCAGCAACGAGCCCGGGGGATACAATCAGCCCCAGCATTTT. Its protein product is CASNEPGGYNQPQHF.

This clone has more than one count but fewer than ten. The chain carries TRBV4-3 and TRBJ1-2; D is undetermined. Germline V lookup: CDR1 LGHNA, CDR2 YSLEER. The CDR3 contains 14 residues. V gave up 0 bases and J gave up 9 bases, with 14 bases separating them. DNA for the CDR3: TGCGCCAGCAGCCAAGATAGGGCAACGCGTCGCTACACCTTC. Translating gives CASSQDRATRRYTF.

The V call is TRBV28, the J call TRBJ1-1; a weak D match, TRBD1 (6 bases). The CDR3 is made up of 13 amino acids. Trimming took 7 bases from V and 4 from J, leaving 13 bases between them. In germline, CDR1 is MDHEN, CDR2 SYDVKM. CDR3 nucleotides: TGTGCCAGCACCCCTGGGGGCGGCACTGAAGCTTTCTTT. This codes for CASTPGGGTEAFF.

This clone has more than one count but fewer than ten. CDR3 in amino acids: CASSLGGNSPLHF. DNA for the CDR3: TGTGCCAGCAGCCTTGGGGGTAATTCACCCCTCCACTTT. This chain connects TRBV6-5 to TRBJ1-6; TRBD1 might be the D (5 bases). V was shortened by 6 bases and J by 6 bases, with 9 bases between the two germline ends. The germline CDR1 and CDR2 sequences are MNHEY and SVGAGI. The CDR3 is 13 residues long.

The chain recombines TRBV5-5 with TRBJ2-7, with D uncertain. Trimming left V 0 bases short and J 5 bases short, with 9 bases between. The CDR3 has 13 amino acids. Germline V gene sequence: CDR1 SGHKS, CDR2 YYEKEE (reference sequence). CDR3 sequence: CASSLAPRDEQYF. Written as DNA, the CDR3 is TGTGCCAGCAGCTTGGCCCCACGGGACGAGCAGTACTTC.

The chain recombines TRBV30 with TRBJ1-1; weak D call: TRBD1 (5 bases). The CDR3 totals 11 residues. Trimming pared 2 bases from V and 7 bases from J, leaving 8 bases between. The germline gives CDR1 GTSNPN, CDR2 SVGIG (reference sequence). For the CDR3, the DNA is TGTGCCTGGAGTCGGAGGGGTGAAGCTTTCTTT. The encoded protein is CAWSRRGEAFF.

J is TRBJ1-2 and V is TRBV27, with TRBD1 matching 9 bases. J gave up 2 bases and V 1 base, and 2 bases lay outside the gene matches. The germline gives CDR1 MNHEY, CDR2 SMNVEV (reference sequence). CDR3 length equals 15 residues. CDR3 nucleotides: TGTGCCAGCAGTTTATTCGGGACAGGGAACTATGGCTACACCTTC. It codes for CASSLFGTGNYGYTF.

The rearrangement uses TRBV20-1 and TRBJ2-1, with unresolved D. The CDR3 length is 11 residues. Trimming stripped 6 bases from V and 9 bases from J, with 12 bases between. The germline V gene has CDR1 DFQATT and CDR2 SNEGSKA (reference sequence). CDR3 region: CSATDLAEQFF. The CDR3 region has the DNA TGCAGTGCAACTGACTTAGCTGAGCAGTTCTTC.

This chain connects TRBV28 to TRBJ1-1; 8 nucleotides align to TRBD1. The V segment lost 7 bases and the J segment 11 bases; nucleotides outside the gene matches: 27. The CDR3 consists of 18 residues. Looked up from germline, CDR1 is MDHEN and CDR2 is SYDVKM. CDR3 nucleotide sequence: TGTGCCAGCACCAAATCCCCGTGGTTACAGGGGGATTCTGGAAGCGCTTTCTTT. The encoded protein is CASTKSPWLQGDSGSAFF.

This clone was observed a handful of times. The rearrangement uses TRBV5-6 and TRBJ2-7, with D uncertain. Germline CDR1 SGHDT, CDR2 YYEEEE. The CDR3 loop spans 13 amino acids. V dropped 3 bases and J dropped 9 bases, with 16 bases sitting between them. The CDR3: CASSSDTTRGQYF. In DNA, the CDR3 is TGTGCCAGCAGCTCAGATACCACCCGAGGGCAGTACTTC.

CDR3 sequence: CASSLRVSGNTIYF. The CDR3 DNA sequence: TGTGCCAGCAGCCTCAGGGTCTCTGGAAACACCATATATTTT. V is TRBV9 and J is TRBJ1-3; D perhaps matches TRBD1 (5 bases). The V gene's germline CDR1 is SGDLS and CDR2 YYNGEE. The CDR3 length is 14 residues. V shed 4 bases and J shed 0 bases, with 8 bases lying between them.

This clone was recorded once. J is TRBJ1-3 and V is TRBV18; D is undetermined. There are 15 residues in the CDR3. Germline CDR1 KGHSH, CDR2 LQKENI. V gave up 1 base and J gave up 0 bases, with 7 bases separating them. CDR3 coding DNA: TGTGCCAGCTCACCACGCACGACCTCTGGAAACACCATATATTTT. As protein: CASSPRTTSGNTIYF.

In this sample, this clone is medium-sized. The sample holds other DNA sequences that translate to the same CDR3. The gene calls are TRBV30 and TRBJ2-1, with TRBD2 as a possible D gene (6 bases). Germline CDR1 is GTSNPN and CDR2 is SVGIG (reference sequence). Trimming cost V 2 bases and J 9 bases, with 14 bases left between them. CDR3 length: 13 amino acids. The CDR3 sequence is CAWSTWSGLEQFF. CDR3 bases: TGTGCCTGGAGTACTTGGAGCGGGCTTGAGCAGTTCTTC. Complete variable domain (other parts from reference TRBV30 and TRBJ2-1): SQTIHQWPATLVQPVGSPLSLECTVEGTSNPNLYWYRQAAGRGLQLLFYSVGIGQISSEVPQNLSASRPQDRQFILSSKKLLLSDSGFYLCAWSTWSGLEQFFGPGTRLTVL.

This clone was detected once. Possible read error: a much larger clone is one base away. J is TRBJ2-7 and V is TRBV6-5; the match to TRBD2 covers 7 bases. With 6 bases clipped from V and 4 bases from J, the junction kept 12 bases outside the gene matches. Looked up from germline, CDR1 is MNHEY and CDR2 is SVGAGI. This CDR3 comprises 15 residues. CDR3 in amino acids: CASSSTWTSTYEQYF. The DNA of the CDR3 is TGTGCCAGCAGCAGCACCTGGACTAGTACTTACGAGCAGTACTTC.

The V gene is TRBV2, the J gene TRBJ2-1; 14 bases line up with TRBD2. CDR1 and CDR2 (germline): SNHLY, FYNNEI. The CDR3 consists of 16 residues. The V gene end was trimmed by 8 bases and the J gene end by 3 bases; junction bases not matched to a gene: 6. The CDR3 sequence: CASLPGTSGSYNEQFF. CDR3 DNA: TGTGCCAGCCTTCCCGGGACTAGCGGGAGCTACAATGAGCAGTTCTTC. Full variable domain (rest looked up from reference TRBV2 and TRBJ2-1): EPEVTQTPSHQVTQMGQEVILRCVPISNHLYFYWYRQILGQKVEFLVSFYNNEISEKSEIFDDQFSVERPDGSNFTLKIRSTKLEDSAMYFCASLPGTSGSYNEQFFGPGTRLTVL.

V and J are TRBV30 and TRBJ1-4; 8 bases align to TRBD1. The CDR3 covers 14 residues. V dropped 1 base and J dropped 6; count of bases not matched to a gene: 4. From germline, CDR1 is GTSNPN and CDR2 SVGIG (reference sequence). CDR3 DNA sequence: TGTGCCTGGAGTGGGACAGGGAGACATGAAAAACTGTTTTTT. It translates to CAWSGTGRHEKLFF.

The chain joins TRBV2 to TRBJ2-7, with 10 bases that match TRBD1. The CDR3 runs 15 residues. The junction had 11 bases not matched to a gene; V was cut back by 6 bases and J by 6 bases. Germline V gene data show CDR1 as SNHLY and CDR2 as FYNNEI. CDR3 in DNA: TGTGCCAGCAGCGCTGGACAGGGGGGTCTGGGCGAGCAGTACTTC. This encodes CASSAGQGGLGEQYF.

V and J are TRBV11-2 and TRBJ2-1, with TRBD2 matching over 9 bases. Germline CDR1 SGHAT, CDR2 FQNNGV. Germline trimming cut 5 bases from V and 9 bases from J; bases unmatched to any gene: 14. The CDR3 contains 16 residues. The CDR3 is CASSPRLAGLSGEQFF. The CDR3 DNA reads TGTGCCAGCAGCCCACGGCTAGCGGGATTGTCAGGTGAGCAGTTCTTC.

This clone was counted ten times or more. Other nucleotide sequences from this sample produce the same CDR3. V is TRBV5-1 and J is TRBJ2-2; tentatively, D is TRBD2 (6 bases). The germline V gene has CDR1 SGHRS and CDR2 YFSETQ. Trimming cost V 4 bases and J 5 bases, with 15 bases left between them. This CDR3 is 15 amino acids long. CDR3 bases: TGCGCCAGCAGCGGTTCTTTCGGGGGAACCGGGGAGCTGTTTTTT. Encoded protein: CASSGSFGGTGELFF. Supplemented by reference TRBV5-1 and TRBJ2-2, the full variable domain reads KAGVTQTPRYLIKTRGQQVTLSCSPISGHRSVSWYQQTPGQGLQFLFEYFSETQRNKGNFPGRFSGRQFSNSRSEMNVSTLELGDSALYLCASSGSFGGTGELFFGEGSRLTVL.

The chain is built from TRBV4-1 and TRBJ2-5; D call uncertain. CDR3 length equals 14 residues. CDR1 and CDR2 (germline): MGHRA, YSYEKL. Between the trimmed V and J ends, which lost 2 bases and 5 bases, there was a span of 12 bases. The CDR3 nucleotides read TGCGCCAGCAGCCAATCCAGCCTGAGGGAGACCCAGTACTTC. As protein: CASSQSSLRETQYF.

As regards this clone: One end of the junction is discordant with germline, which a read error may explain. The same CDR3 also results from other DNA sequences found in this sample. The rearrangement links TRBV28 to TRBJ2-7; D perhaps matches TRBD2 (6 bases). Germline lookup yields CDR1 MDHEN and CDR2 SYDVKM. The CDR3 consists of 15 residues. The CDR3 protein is CASRESGTLQYEQYF. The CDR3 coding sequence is TGTGCAAGCAGGGAATCCGGGACTTTACAGTACGAGCAGTACTTC.

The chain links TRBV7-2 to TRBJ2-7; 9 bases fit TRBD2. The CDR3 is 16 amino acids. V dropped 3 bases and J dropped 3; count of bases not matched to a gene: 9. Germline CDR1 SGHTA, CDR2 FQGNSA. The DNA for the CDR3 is TGTGCCAGCAGCTTGAGAGCGGGAGGAGGGGGCTACGAGCAGTACTTC. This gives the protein CASSLRAGGGGYEQYF.